These T cell receptor beta chains were read from a single sample in a study of blood T cell repertoires in COVID-19. Some clones are missing from TCRdb's copy, which holds only in-frame ones; the method was immunoSEQ multiplex PCR. The repertoire holds tens of thousands of clones, with approximately 84% as singletons. Sequencing input: peripheral blood. These receptors all stem from a woman aged 60 to 75 with acute or convalescent COVID-19. CDR3s include the opening cysteine and the closing phenylalanine or tryptophan. A D gene is named only where the DNA matches it firmly. Rows may omit the clone size; those that give it use once, few, many or a size class.

NA	TRBJ1-6	NA	16	TRBV7-9	TGTGCCAGCAGCCAGGGACACGGGCTCTGGAATTCACCCCTCCACTTT	CASSQGHGLWNSPLHF
NA	TRBJ2-3	NA	13	TRBV19	TGTGCCAGTAGTATAGCGACAGCAGATACGCAGTATTTT	CASSIATADTQYF
NA	TRBJ1-1	NA	16	TRBV11-2	TGTGCCAGCAGCTTAGTAACCCTCCGGGTGAACACTGAAGCTTTCTTT	CASSLVTLRVNTEAFF
NA	TRBJ1-5	NA	14	TRBV19	TGTGCCAGTAGTAGCTACAGGGGCAATCAGCCCCAGCATTTT	CASSSYRGNQPQHF
NA	TRBJ2-2	NA	15	TRBV24-1	TGTGCCACCAGTGATGCGGGGACGAACACCGGGGAGCTGTTTTTT	CATSDAGTNTGELFF
NA	TRBJ1-1	NA	14	TRBV19	TGTGCCGGAGTGGGGCGGAGACATGACACTGAAGCTTTCTTT	CAGVGRRHDTEAFF
NA	TRBJ2-3	NA	14	TRBV6-1	TGTGCCAGCAGTGATTACAGGTACACAGATACGCAGTATTTT	CASSDYRYTDTQYF
once	TRBJ2-1	TRBD2	17	TRBV5-6	TGTGCCAGCAGCTGGGTTGTTACTAGCGGGGAGAACAATGAGCAGTTCTTC	CASSWVVTSGENNEQFF
NA	TRBJ1-5	TRBD1	14	TRBV7-3	TGTGCCAGCAGCCGCAGGGGGAAGGGTCAGCCCCAGCATTTT	CASSRRGKGQPQHF
NA	TRBJ1-2	NA	14	TRBV5-4	TGTGCCAGCAGCTTTCGGGGGGCTAACTATGGCTACACCTTC	CASSFRGANYGYTF
NA	TRBJ2-5	TRBD2	17	TRBV3-1/TRBV3-2	TGTGCCAGCAGCCTCGGACTAGCGGGGTATTTTCAAGAGACCCAGTACTTC	CASSLGLAGYFQETQYF
NA	TRBJ2-1	NA	15	TRBV27	TGTGCCAGCAGTATGTCCAGGGGAACCTACAATGAGCAGTTCTTC	CASSMSRGTYNEQFF
NA	TRBJ2-7	NA	16	TRBV19	TGTGCCAGTAGTATAGAGGGCGGGACCGCCTCCTACGAGCAGTACTTC	CASSIEGGTASYEQYF
NA	TRBJ1-6	TRBD1	15	TRBV19	TGTGCCAGTAGTTTCAATAATCAGGGGGATTCACCCCTCCACTTT	CASSFNNQGDSPLHF
NA	TRBJ2-3	TRBD2	17	TRBV5-1	TGCGCCAGCAGCGTTAGCGGGGGGGCCCGGGGCACAGATACGCAGTATTTT	CASSVSGGARGTDTQYF
NA	TRBJ1-2	NA	13	TRBV18	TGTGCCAGCTCACCATCGACAGCAGCTGGCTACACCTTC	CASSPSTAAGYTF
once	TRBJ1-6	TRBD1	15	TRBV6-5	TGTGCCAGCAGGATTTCCGGGACAGAGCATTCACCCCTCCACTTT	CASRISGTEHSPLHF
NA	TRBJ1-2	NA	12	TRBV19	TGTGCCAGTAGTGCGGACACTTATGGCTACACCTTC	CASSADTYGYTF
NA	TRBJ1-1	NA	13	TRBV12-3/TRBV12-4	TGTGCCAGCAGTTTAGTAGGGGGGGCTGAAGCTTTCTTT	CASSLVGGAEAFF
NA	TRBJ2-5	NA	17	TRBV2	TGTGCCAGCAGTGAAGCGCTTCTAGGGGGTACACAAGAGACCCAGTACTTC	CASSEALLGGTQETQYF
NA	TRBJ2-1	TRBD1	16	TRBV9	TGTGCCAGCAGCGTAACAGGGGGGAGCTCCTACAATGAGCAGTTCTTC	CASSVTGGSSYNEQFF
NA	TRBJ1-1	TRBD1	14	TRBV5-1	TGCGCCAGCAGTTCCGGACAGGCGAACACTGAAGCTTTCTTT	CASSSGQANTEAFF
NA	TRBJ2-7	TRBD2	15	TRBV5-4	TGTGCCAGCAGCTCCTTAGCTGGGGGGGACTACGAGCAGTACTTC	CASSSLAGGDYEQYF
NA	TRBJ2-2	TRBD1	16	TRBV7-9	TGTGCCAGCAGCTTCACTCCGGGACAGGGGACCGGGGAGCTGTTTTTT	CASSFTPGQGTGELFF
NA	TRBJ2-1	NA	14	TRBV9	TGTGCCAGCAGCTCACCTCGAGGGAGCAATGAGCAGTTCTTC	CASSSPRGSNEQFF
NA	TRBJ1-5	TRBD1	15	TRBV18	TGTGCCAGCTCCCGCGAAGGAGGGGGCGATCAGCCCCAGCATTTT	CASSREGGGDQPQHF
NA	TRBJ2-2	NA	16	TRBV19	TGTGCCAGTAGTAGTGGAGGGCGCCTGGGGACCGGGGAGCTGTTTTTT	CASSSGGRLGTGELFF
NA	TRBJ2-1	TRBD2	16	TRBV2	TGTGCCAGCAGTCCCCTCCTAGCGGGAGGCTACAATGAGCAGTTCTTC	CASSPLLAGGYNEQFF
NA	TRBJ2-3	TRBD2	16	TRBV7-6	TGTGCCAGCAGCTCCCGTACGGGGGGAGGCACAGATACGCAGTATTTT	CASSSRTGGGTDTQYF
NA	TRBJ1-1	NA	14	TRBV19	TGTGCCAGTAGTCTCAGAACAGATAACACTGAAGCTTTCTTT	CASSLRTDNTEAFF
NA	TRBJ1-5	NA	12	TRBV24-1	TGTGCCACCAGCGGTTCCAATCAGCCCCAGCATTTT	CATSGSNQPQHF
NA	TRBJ1-1	NA	12	TRBV3-1/TRBV3-2	TGTGCCAGCACCCGGGAGGGAGCTGAAGCTTTCTTT	CASTREGAEAFF